This T cell receptor beta chain was retrieved from a study of blood T cell repertoires in COVID-19 (dated by TCRdb to the early 2020s). Regarding the complete study: Collaborator samples came from the United States, Italy and Spain and covered acute and convalescent phases of COVID-19. The prospective study material was composed of cDNA or gDNA derived from T cells, B-cell-depleted T cells, or PBMCs. Deeply sampled blood TCRbeta repertoires from subjects exposed to, actively infected with, or recovered from COVID-19 were included in the dataset. The repertoires were made available in a free public database intended to serve as a resource for research on the immune response to SARS-CoV-2. Samples were obtained from the ongoing ImmuneRACE study (first 160 participants) and from roughly 1,300 subjects provided by 6 global collaborators. Nearly every sample came with metadata listing a de-identified subject ID, COVID-19 status, age in years and sex. HLA class I and class II types, where available, came from metadata supplied by the sample provider rather than from assay-based typing. What the authors observed across the whole study: Clinical and demographic metadata were provided uncurated, with the amount varying by source and participant.

Taken from the germline V gene (reference sequence), the CDR1 and CDR2 loops are MNHEY and SMNVEV. V is clipped by 5 bases and J by 8 bases, and the sequence between their germline boundaries is 18 bases long. Its CDR3 holds 14 amino acids, cysteine through phenylalanine. The CDR3 DNA has 42 bases and is translated from base 1. The immunoSEQ Assay, a bias-controlled multiplex PCR, was used to amplify TCRbeta CDR3 regions from genomic DNA. For the original study's pipeline: The number of nucleated cells in each sample was estimated by amplification of reference gene primers within the assay. To quantify the absolute abundance of each unique TCRbeta CDR3 rearrangement, sequence reads were collapsed and filtered. For each sample, productive Simpson clonality was calculated as the square root of Simpson's diversity index over productive rearrangements. Here the immuneACCESS table is served through TCRdb, limited to in-frame sequences with V and J called. Missing clones are a known gap in these copies; in checked studies unresolved V genes cover under half, and the rest lacks a known reason. Clone size and the V and J calls come from that table; the DNA yielded D and trimming. Counted in this sample were hundreds of thousands of clones; approximately 90% of them appeared once. The ten largest clonotypes hold around 9% of the sample.

Participants in the prospective study were aged about 18 to 95 years, lived in 24 United States geographic areas, and enrolled through a virtual design. Cohort assignment in the prospective study relied on participant-reported clinical history from a screening survey and a study questionnaire. Recovered participants in ImmuneRACE Cohort 3 were defined by two consecutive negative NP/OP PCR tests, clearance by a healthcare professional, or resolution of symptoms. Each participant in the prospective study had whole blood, serum and a nasopharyngeal or oropharyngeal swab collected by mobile phlebotomists. Prospective study participants could optionally give additional blood draws and questionnaires over an approximately two-month period. Blood samples from the prospective study were shipped frozen or at room temperature prior to DNA extraction. As for this clone: Its antigen is currently not known. Per-base qualities were not stored, and no clone one base away is much larger.

This receptor was identified in a woman in her late teens or twenties who had recovered from COVID-19. The source material was PBMCs or T cells enriched from blood (not recorded which). The chain couples TRBV27 to TRBJ1-2; the D region possibly corresponds to TRBD1 (6 bases align). The sequence in DNA is TGTGCCAGCAGTCCGGCAGGGGCCCTTGTGGGCTACACCTTC. It translates as CASSPAGALVGYTF.